These 9 T cell receptor beta chains came from one sample sequenced in a study of cytotoxic CD8 clonotypes in ibrutinib-treated CLL. Measured with immunoSEQ multiplex PCR; TCRdb has only the in-frame clones, and not every one. The sample includes 300,000 to 350,000 clones, around four fifths of them seen just once. The specimen was PBMCs, collected before ibrutinib treatment. These receptors were obtained from a human donor with chronic lymphocytic leukemia.

A few counts support this clone. The chain couples TRBV30 to TRBJ2-3; D unresolved. V lost 3 bases, J lost 8 bases, and 18 bases lay in between. The CDR3 covers 14 residues. Germline CDR1 and CDR2: GTSNPN and SVGIG (reference sequence). The CDR3 sequence: CAWRLWSRSGTQYF. CDR3 coding DNA: TGTGCCTGGAGGCTGTGGAGCCGGTCTGGTACGCAGTATTTT.

The rearrangement links TRBV4-1 to TRBJ2-5; TRBD1 matches 9 bases. The assigned J gene may be wrong: the sequence end matches TRBJ2-7 better. The CDR3 spans 15 residues. Germline V gene data show CDR1 as MGHRA and CDR2 as YSYEKL. The CDR3 DNA follows: TGCGCCAGCAGCCGGGAATGGGACAGGGCCTACGAGCAGTACTTC. Protein sequence: CASSREWDRAYEQYF.

This clone was counted between two and nine times. The rearrangement joins TRBV6-1 to TRBJ2-7, with D maybe TRBD2 (5 bases). The CDR3 has 11 residues. Trimming cost V 10 bases and J 2 bases, with 9 bases left between them. From germline, CDR1 is MNHNS and CDR2 SASEGT. CDR3 residues: CAITGTYEQYF. Here the CDR3 DNA reads TGTGCCATCACCGGGACCTACGAGCAGTACTTC.

The CDR3 DNA reads as TGTGCCATCAGTGCGGGACCGGACATTTCGAGGGAGCAGTACTTC. It yields the protein CAISAGPDISREQYF. The rearrangement uses TRBV10-3 and TRBJ2-7, with D perhaps being TRBD1 or TRBD2 (5 bases each). The CDR3 has 15 residues. Germline V lookup: CDR1 ENHRY, CDR2 SYGVKD. Trimming removed 4 bases at V and 7 bases at J, with 20 bases between.

V and J are TRBV5-4 and TRBJ2-3; no firm D call. This CDR3 region has 12 residues. V dropped 4 bases and J dropped 6 bases, with 9 bases sitting between them. Germline CDR1 SGHNT, CDR2 YYREEE (reference sequence). CDR3 sequence (DNA): TGTGCCAGCAGCCCATCTTCCGATACGCAGTATTTT. Protein product: CASSPSSDTQYF. The full variable domain, its missing parts supplied by reference TRBV5-4 and TRBJ2-3, is ETGVTQSPTHLIKTRGQQVTLRCSSQSGHNTVSWYQQALGQGPQFIFQYYREEENGRGNFPPRFSGLQFPNYSSELNVNALELDDSALYLCASSPSSDTQYFGPGTRLTVL.

This clone was recorded once. The rearrangement uses TRBV21-1 and TRBJ2-5; whether TRBD2, the table's D call, matches the DNA was not checked. TRBV21-1 is a listed pseudogene. The CDR3 has 16 amino acids. CDR3 residues: CASSSQREKTQETQYF. In DNA form, the CDR3 reads TGTGCCAGCAGCTCGCAGCGGGAGAAGACACAAGAGACCCAGTACTTC.

The rearrangement links TRBV2 to TRBJ2-5; maybe TRBD2 (7 bases). CDR1 is SNHLY, CDR2 FYNNEI, per germline. Deletions cut 9 bases from V and 0 bases from J, with 11 bases between. This CDR3 comprises 13 residues. DNA of the CDR3: TGTGCCAGGGGGGAGGGGGACCAAGAGACCCAGTACTTC. This translates into CARGEGDQETQYF.

This chain uses TRBV11-3 with TRBJ2-5; 10 bases are a match to TRBD2. The CDR3 runs to 16 residues. Germline trimming cut 5 bases from V and 4 bases from J; bases unmatched to any gene: 10. The germline gives CDR1 SGHNT, CDR2 YENEEA. The CDR3 loop is CASSGGLAGAGETQYF. The DNA of the CDR3 is TGTGCCAGCAGCGGGGGGCTAGCGGGAGCCGGAGAGACCCAGTACTTC.

This clone occurred once. J is TRBJ2-1 and V is TRBV10-3, with TRBD2 identical over 8 bases. V trimming: 2 bases; J trimming: 8 bases; junction bases outside the gene matches: 5. The CDR3 extends over 14 amino acids. The germline CDR1 and CDR2 sequences are ENHRY and SYGVKD. CDR3 nucleotides: TGTGCCATCAGTGAGACCGGGACTAGAGATGAGCAGTTCTTC. Translated, it gives CAISETGTRDEQFF.